The 2 T cell receptor beta chains reported below all come from one sample, sequenced in a study of cytomegalovirus exposure and HLA in healthy donors. The PCR contained 60 Vbeta and 13 Jbeta primers. Using immunoSEQ multiplex PCR, the repertoire was profiled, and TCRdb retains in-frame clones only, with some absent. This listing includes around 34,000 clones. Sequenced input: PBMCs. The source of these receptors is a woman aged 40 to 50 in good health and CMV-seropositive.

CDR3 region: CASSLEGRANSPLHF. CDR3 nucleotides: TGCGCCAGCAGCTTGGAGGGCAGGGCCAATTCACCCCTCCACTTT. The chain employs TRBV5-1 and TRBJ1-6; D is possibly TRBD1 (5 bases). Trimming took 0 bases from V and 7 from J, leaving 11 bases between them. The germline V gene has CDR1 SGHRS and CDR2 YFSETQ. This CDR3 region has 15 residues.

The chain joins TRBV5-4 to TRBJ2-3; 8 bases are shared with TRBD1. V lost 4 bases to trimming and J lost 1 base; unmatched junction nucleotides: 11. The CDR3 loop spans 17 amino acids. CDR1 is SGHNT and CDR2 is YYREEE in the germline V gene (reference sequence). The CDR3, as DNA: TGTGCCAGCAGCGGACGACAGGGGACATTAGGCACAGATACGCAGTATTTT. This sequence encodes CASSGRQGTLGTDTQYF.